The clone carrying this T cell receptor (beta chain) was detected many times. The CDR3 consists of 16 residues. V was clipped by 2 bases and J by 0 bases, with 10 bases between them. The germline CDR1 and CDR2 sequences are SGHVS and FQNEAQ. The authors prepared the TCRbeta library with unique molecular identifiers. From the PCR reads, TCRdb called clonotypes with MiXCR, one entry per CDR3 protein. The sample holds over 150,000 distinct CDR3 sequences, under 8.5% seen once. This sample was included in a study of T-cell reconstitution after alpha-beta-depleted transplantation in children. V and J are TRBV7-8 and TRBJ1-4; no reliable D call. The TCR sequence derives from a boy aged 2 to 9 with acute lymphoblastic leukemia, due to receive a stem cell transplant. Sample: PBMCs, taken before TCRalphabeta/CD19-depleted stem cell transplant. For the CDR3, the DNA is TGTGCCAGCAGCTTACGCTCCACAGCAACTAATGAAAAACTGTTTTTT. Amino acid sequence: CASSLRSTATNEKLFF.